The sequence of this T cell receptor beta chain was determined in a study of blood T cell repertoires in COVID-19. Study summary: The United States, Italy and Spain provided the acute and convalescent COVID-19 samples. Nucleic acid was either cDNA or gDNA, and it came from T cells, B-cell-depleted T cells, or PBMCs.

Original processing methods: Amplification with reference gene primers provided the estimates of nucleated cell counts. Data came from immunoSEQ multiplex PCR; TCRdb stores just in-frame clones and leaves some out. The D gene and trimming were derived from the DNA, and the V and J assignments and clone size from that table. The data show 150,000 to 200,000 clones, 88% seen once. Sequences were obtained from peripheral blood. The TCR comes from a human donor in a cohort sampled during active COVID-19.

Here the CDR3 reads CASSKTYPGDYEQYF. CDR3 nucleotide sequence: TGCGCCAGCAGTAAGACCTACCCCGGGGACTACGAGCAGTACTTC. The V and J genes are TRBV4-3 and TRBJ2-7, with D possibly matching TRBD2 (5 bases). This CDR3 has 15 amino acids. Germline V gene data show CDR1 as LGHNA and CDR2 as YSLEER. V lost 6 bases to trimming and J lost 3 bases, with 18 bases between them.